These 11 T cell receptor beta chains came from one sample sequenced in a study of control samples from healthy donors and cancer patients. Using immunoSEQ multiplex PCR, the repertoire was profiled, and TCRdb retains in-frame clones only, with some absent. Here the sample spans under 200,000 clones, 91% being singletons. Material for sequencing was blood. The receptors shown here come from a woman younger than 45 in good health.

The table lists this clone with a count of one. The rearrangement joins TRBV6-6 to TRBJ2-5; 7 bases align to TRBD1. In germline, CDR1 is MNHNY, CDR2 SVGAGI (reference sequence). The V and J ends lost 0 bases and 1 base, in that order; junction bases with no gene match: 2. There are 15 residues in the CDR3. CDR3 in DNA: TGTGCCAGCAGTTACTCACCAGGGGGCCAAGAGACCCAGTACTTC. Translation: CASSYSPGGQETQYF.

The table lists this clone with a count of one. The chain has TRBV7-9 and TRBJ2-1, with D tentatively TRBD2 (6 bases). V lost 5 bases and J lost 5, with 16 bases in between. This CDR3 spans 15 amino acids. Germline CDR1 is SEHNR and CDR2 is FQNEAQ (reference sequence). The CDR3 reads CASSLRSSVNNEQFF. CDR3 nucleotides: TGTGCCAGCAGCCTTAGATCTAGCGTGAACAATGAGCAGTTCTTC.

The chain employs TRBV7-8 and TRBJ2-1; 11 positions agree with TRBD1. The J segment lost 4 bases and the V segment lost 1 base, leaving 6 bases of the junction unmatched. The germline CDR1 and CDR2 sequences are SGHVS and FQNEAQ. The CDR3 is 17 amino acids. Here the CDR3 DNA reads TGTGCCAGCAGCTTAGTAGCCGGGGACAGGGGGTACAATGAGCAGTTCTTC. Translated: CASSLVAGDRGYNEQFF.

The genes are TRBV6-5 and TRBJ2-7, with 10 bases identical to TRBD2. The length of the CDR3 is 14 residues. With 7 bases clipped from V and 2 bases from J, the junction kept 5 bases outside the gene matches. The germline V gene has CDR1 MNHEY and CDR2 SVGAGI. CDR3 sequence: CASTRTSGPYEQYF. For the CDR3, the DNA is TGTGCCAGCACCCGGACTAGCGGCCCCTACGAGCAGTACTTC.

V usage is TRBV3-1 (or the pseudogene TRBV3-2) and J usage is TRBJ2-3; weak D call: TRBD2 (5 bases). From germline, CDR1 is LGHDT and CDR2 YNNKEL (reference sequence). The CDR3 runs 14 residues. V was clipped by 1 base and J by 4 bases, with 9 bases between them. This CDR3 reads CASSQVLAADTQYF. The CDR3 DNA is TGTGCCAGCAGCCAAGTGCTAGCAGCAGATACGCAGTATTTT.

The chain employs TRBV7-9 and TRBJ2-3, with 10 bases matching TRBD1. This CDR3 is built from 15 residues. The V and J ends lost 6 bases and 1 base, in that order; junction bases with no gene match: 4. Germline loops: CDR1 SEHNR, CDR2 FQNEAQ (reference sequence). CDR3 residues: CASSPGTGGTDTQYF. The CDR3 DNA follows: TGTGCCAGCAGTCCCGGGACAGGGGGCACAGATACGCAGTATTTT. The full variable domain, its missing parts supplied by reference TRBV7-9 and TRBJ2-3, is DTGVSQNPRHKITKRGQNVTFRCDPISEHNRLYWYRQTLGQGPEFLTYFQNEAQLEKSRLLSDRFSAERPKGSFSTLEIQRTEQGDSAMYLCASSPGTGGTDTQYFGPGTRLTVL.

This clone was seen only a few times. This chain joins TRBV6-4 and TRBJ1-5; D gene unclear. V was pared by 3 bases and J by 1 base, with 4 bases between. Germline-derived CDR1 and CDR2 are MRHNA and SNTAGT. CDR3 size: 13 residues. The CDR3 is CASSETSNQPQHF. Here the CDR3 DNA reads TGTGCCAGCAGTGAGACAAGCAATCAGCCCCAGCATTTT.

CDR3 coding DNA: TGTGCCACCAGTAACCCCATAGCGGGTAGCACAGATACGCAGTATTTT. This translates into CATSNPIAGSTDTQYF. The rearrangement joins TRBV24-1 to TRBJ2-3; 7 bases align to TRBD2. The CDR3 extends over 16 amino acids. From germline, CDR1 is KGHDR and CDR2 SFDVKD. Unmatched junction bases numbered 8, after V lost 6 bases and J lost 0 bases.

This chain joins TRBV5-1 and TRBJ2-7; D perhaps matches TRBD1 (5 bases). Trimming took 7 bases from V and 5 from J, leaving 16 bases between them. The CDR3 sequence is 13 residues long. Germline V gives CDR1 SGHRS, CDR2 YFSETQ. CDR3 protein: CASGKGQTNEQYF. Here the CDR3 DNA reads TGCGCCAGCGGGAAAGGACAAACGAACGAGCAGTACTTC.

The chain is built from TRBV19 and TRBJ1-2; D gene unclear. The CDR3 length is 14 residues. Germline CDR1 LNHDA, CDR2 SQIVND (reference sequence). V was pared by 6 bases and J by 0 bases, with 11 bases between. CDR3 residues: CASSPDKTNYGYTF. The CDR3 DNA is TGTGCCAGTAGCCCTGACAAGACTAACTATGGCTACACCTTC.

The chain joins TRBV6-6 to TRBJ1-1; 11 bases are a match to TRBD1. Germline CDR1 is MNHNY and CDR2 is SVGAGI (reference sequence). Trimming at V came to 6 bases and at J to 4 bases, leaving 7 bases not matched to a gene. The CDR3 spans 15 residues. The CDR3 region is CASSLGQGGGTEAFF. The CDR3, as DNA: TGTGCCAGCAGCCTGGGACAGGGGGGCGGCACTGAAGCTTTCTTT.